The present TCR beta chain was sequenced within a study of regulatory T cells in long-lasting Graves disease. Investigators prepared the TCR beta libraries by applying iRepertoire HTBI primers and Arm-PCR of CDR3 regions. Authors' data handling: Detected in the samples were over 60 TRBV and over twelve TRBJ segments. Via MiXCR, TCRdb re-called the multiplex PCR reads, giving one row per CDR3 protein. The V and J calls and clone size come from TCRdb's table, not from the authors' own analysis. Here the sample spans under 800,000 distinct CDR3 sequences, less than 20% being singletons. Study-wide results and caveats: Relative to new patients (roughly 970), persistent patients exhibited greater sharing of public clonotypes (approximately 3,000). No thyroid tissue was studied; the work used peripheral blood only.

Time point noted: newly diagnosed GD, antithyroid drugs for less than 3 months. Preparation of the TCR library used RNA extracted from PBMCs. This clonotype was seen at least ten times. No antigen is known for it. Germline CDR1 reads MDHEN; CDR2 reads SYDVKM. V was pared by 2 bases and J by 4 bases, with 15 bases between. CDR3 size: 15 residues. These data also formed part of another study, on T cells in Graves' hyperthyroidism and ophthalmopathy. As that report states: In the first-round RT-PCR of the TCR CDR3, the HTBI primer set was used.

The source is a woman in her thirties with Graves disease. The source was peripheral blood mononuclear cells (PBMCs), collected at new diagnosis, from a patient treated with antithyroid drugs. The chain combines TRBV28 with TRBJ2-7, with a weak D call TRBD1 (7 bases). CDR3 nucleotide sequence: TGTGCCAGCAGTTTACCCAGGGGGAGGACTTACGAGCAGTACTTC. This gives the protein CASSLPRGRTYEQYF.